These T cell receptor beta chains were read from a single sample in a study of technical replicates of blood from a handful of donors. Some clones are missing from TCRdb's copy, which holds only in-frame ones; the method was immunoSEQ multiplex PCR. This table holds nearly 80,000 clones, 85% to 95% found once. Source material: T cells isolated from PBMCs. All receptors derive from a human donor in good health. Both conserved end residues are part of each CDR3. The D gene is left open where the match is weak. Size is omitted from some rows. Given values are once, few, many or a class for expanded clones.

v_gene: TRBV27
j_gene: TRBJ1-5
abundance: NA
d_gene: TRBD1
CDR3nt: TGTGCCAGCAGTTTGTTGGGACAGGGTAGCAATCAGCCCCAGCATTTT
CDR3aa: CASSLLGQGSNQPQHF

v_gene: TRBV7-6
j_gene: TRBJ2-2
abundance: once
d_gene: NA
CDR3nt: TGTGCCAGCAGCTTAGCCTGGGCTAGCGCCACCGGGGAGCTGTTTTTT
CDR3aa: CASSLAWASATGELFF

v_gene: TRBV4-3
j_gene: TRBJ2-5
abundance: NA
d_gene: NA
CDR3nt: TGCGCCAGCAGCCAAGATATGTCGGGGACCCAGTACTTC
CDR3aa: CASSQDMSGTQYF

v_gene: TRBV4-1
j_gene: TRBJ1-1
abundance: NA
d_gene: NA
CDR3nt: TGCGCCAGCAGCCAAAGGGGTGAGTCTTCCGGAGCTTTCTTT
CDR3aa: CASSQRGESSGAFF

v_gene: TRBV2
j_gene: TRBJ2-1
abundance: NA
d_gene: TRBD1
CDR3nt: TGTGCCAGCAGTCTAAATAGGGGACAGGGGAACAATGAGCAGTTCTTC
CDR3aa: CASSLNRGQGNNEQFF

v_gene: TRBV4-3
j_gene: TRBJ2-1
abundance: NA
d_gene: TRBD2
CDR3nt: TGCGCCAGCAGCCAAGATCCAGCGGGAATCGACAATGAGCAGTTCTTC
CDR3aa: CASSQDPAGIDNEQFF

v_gene: TRBV9
j_gene: TRBJ2-2
abundance: few
d_gene: TRBD1
CDR3nt: TGTGCCAGCAGCGTAGCTTTGGGACAGGGCACCGGGGAGCTGTTTTTT
CDR3aa: CASSVALGQGTGELFF

v_gene: TRBV7-3
j_gene: TRBJ1-5
abundance: NA
d_gene: NA
CDR3nt: TGTGCCAGCAGCCCCAGGTCCTACGGCAATCAGCCCCAGCATTTT
CDR3aa: CASSPRSYGNQPQHF

v_gene: TRBV5-6
j_gene: TRBJ2-7
abundance: NA
d_gene: TRBD1
CDR3nt: TGTGCCACCAGAAACCGGGACAGCTACTACGAGCAGTACTTC
CDR3aa: CATRNRDSYYEQYF

v_gene: TRBV19
j_gene: TRBJ2-5
abundance: NA
d_gene: TRBD2
CDR3nt: TGTGCCAGTAGTACGGGACTAGCGGGAGAGGGGACCCAGTACTTC
CDR3aa: CASSTGLAGEGTQYF

v_gene: TRBV27
j_gene: TRBJ2-7
abundance: NA
d_gene: NA
CDR3nt: TGTGCCAGCAGTTTAGGGGCTAGGTTCTACGAGCAGTACTTC
CDR3aa: CASSLGARFYEQYF

v_gene: TRBV11-3
j_gene: TRBJ1-1
abundance: NA
d_gene: TRBD1
CDR3nt: TGTGCCAGCAGCCCTAACAGGGGTGTTGGAACTGAAGCTTTCTTT
CDR3aa: CASSPNRGVGTEAFF

v_gene: TRBV9
j_gene: TRBJ1-1
abundance: NA
d_gene: TRBD1
CDR3nt: TGTGCCAGCAGCCTGACAGGGGGCAACACTGAAGCTTTCTTT
CDR3aa: CASSLTGGNTEAFF

v_gene: TRBV30
j_gene: TRBJ1-2
abundance: NA
d_gene: TRBD1
CDR3nt: TGTGCCTGGAGCTCCGACAGGGACGCCCGGACAGCTAACTATGGCTACACCTTC
CDR3aa: CAWSSDRDARTANYGYTF

v_gene: TRBV27
j_gene: TRBJ2-7
abundance: NA
d_gene: NA
CDR3nt: TGTGCCAGCAGTTTGACCGGGATTGGCTACGAGCAGTACTTC
CDR3aa: CASSLTGIGYEQYF

v_gene: TRBV11-2
j_gene: TRBJ2-7
abundance: NA
d_gene: TRBD1
CDR3nt: TGTGCCAGCAGCTTCACCGGGGACAGGGGCCCGTACTTC
CDR3aa: CASSFTGDRGPYF

v_gene: TRBV6-1
j_gene: TRBJ2-7
abundance: NA
d_gene: TRBD1
CDR3nt: TGTGCCAGCAGGACAGGGGACCTATACGAGCAGTACTTC
CDR3aa: CASRTGDLYEQYF

v_gene: TRBV6-5
j_gene: TRBJ2-2
abundance: NA
d_gene: TRBD2
CDR3nt: TGTGCCAGCACCACCTGGGGGGGGATCGGGGAGCTGTTTTTT
CDR3aa: CASTTWGGIGELFF

v_gene: TRBV7-8
j_gene: TRBJ1-1
abundance: few
d_gene: NA
CDR3nt: TGTGCCAGCAGCTCAAGGGGGAGCACTGAAGCTTTCTTT
CDR3aa: CASSSRGSTEAFF

v_gene: TRBV28
j_gene: TRBJ2-1
abundance: NA
d_gene: NA
CDR3nt: TGTGCCAGCAGTCCCGCCCCGGATGAGCAGTTCTTC
CDR3aa: CASSPAPDEQFF

v_gene: TRBV7-9
j_gene: TRBJ2-7
abundance: NA
d_gene: TRBD2
CDR3nt: TGTGCCAGCAGCTTACCTAGCGGGGACTACGAGCAGTACTTC
CDR3aa: CASSLPSGDYEQYF

v_gene: TRBV30
j_gene: TRBJ2-1
abundance: NA
d_gene: NA
CDR3nt: TGTGCCTGGTCCGCCCCCCAGAATGAGCAGTTCTTC
CDR3aa: CAWSAPQNEQFF

v_gene: TRBV6-6
j_gene: TRBJ2-7
abundance: NA
d_gene: NA
CDR3nt: TGTGCCAGCAGCCCAACTCAGGGTAACTACGAGCAGTACTTC
CDR3aa: CASSPTQGNYEQYF

v_gene: TRBV9
j_gene: TRBJ2-1
abundance: NA
d_gene: TRBD2
CDR3nt: TGTGCCAGCAGCGTAGCAGCGGGAGTTGGCAATGAGCAGTTCTTC
CDR3aa: CASSVAAGVGNEQFF

v_gene: TRBV6-4
j_gene: TRBJ1-2
abundance: NA
d_gene: NA
CDR3nt: TGTGCCAGCAGCAGGACGGGGGACTATGGCTACACCTTC
CDR3aa: CASSRTGDYGYTF

v_gene: TRBV10-1
j_gene: TRBJ2-3
abundance: NA
d_gene: NA
CDR3nt: TGCGCCAGCAGTGACCAGCACCCGGAGGGGACGCAGTATTTT
CDR3aa: CASSDQHPEGTQYF

v_gene: TRBV5-4
j_gene: TRBJ1-1
abundance: NA
d_gene: NA
CDR3nt: TGTGCCAGCAGCTTGACGGGTGACACTGAAGCTTTCTTT
CDR3aa: CASSLTGDTEAFF

v_gene: TRBV5-1
j_gene: TRBJ2-3
abundance: NA
d_gene: TRBD1
CDR3nt: TGCGCCAGCCGGACAGGCATAAACACAGATACGCAGTATTTT
CDR3aa: CASRTGINTDTQYF

v_gene: TRBV27
j_gene: TRBJ1-2
abundance: NA
d_gene: NA
CDR3nt: TGTGCCAGCAGTTCCAGGGTTAGCTATGGCTACACCTTC
CDR3aa: CASSSRVSYGYTF

v_gene: TRBV29-1
j_gene: TRBJ2-7
abundance: NA
d_gene: TRBD1
CDR3nt: TGCAGCGTTGAGGGACAGTACTACGAGCAGTACTTC
CDR3aa: CSVEGQYYEQYF

v_gene: TRBV27
j_gene: TRBJ2-5
abundance: NA
d_gene: NA
CDR3nt: TGTGCCAGCAGTTCAGCGGGCGGGGCCCAGTACTTC
CDR3aa: CASSSAGGAQYF

v_gene: TRBV29-1
j_gene: TRBJ2-3
abundance: NA
d_gene: NA
CDR3nt: TGCAGCGTTTCCGGCCCAGGGGATACGCAGTATTTT
CDR3aa: CSVSGPGDTQYF

v_gene: TRBV28
j_gene: TRBJ1-5
abundance: NA
d_gene: NA
CDR3nt: TGTGCCAGCAGCCCAGGGAAATATAGCAATCAGCCCCAGCATTTT
CDR3aa: CASSPGKYSNQPQHF

v_gene: TRBV4-2
j_gene: TRBJ2-7
abundance: NA
d_gene: TRBD2
CDR3nt: TGTGCCAGCAGCCAAGCAGGTAGCGGGTCCTACGAGCAGTACTTC
CDR3aa: CASSQAGSGSYEQYF

v_gene: TRBV9
j_gene: TRBJ2-3
abundance: NA
d_gene: NA
CDR3nt: TGTGCCAGCAGCGTCGGTTTCACAGATACGCAGTATTTT
CDR3aa: CASSVGFTDTQYF

v_gene: TRBV7-8
j_gene: TRBJ2-5
abundance: NA
d_gene: NA
CDR3nt: TGTGCCAGCTTTAGGGGGGGGACCCAGTACTTC
CDR3aa: CASFRGGTQYF

v_gene: TRBV4-2
j_gene: TRBJ1-1
abundance: NA
d_gene: NA
CDR3nt: TGTGCCAGCAGCCAAGACACTAGCCGGCAGAACACTGAAGCTTTCTTT
CDR3aa: CASSQDTSRQNTEAFF

v_gene: TRBV6-6
j_gene: TRBJ2-7
abundance: NA
d_gene: TRBD2
CDR3nt: TGTGCCAGCAGTTACTCCGAGCGGGGGGCGCGGGAGCAGTACTTC
CDR3aa: CASSYSERGAREQYF

v_gene: TRBV19
j_gene: TRBJ2-7
abundance: NA
d_gene: TRBD2
CDR3nt: TGTGCCAGTAGTCCCCAAGCGGGAGGCGTATCCTACGAGCAGTACTTC
CDR3aa: CASSPQAGGVSYEQYF

v_gene: TRBV5-1
j_gene: TRBJ1-1
abundance: NA
d_gene: NA
CDR3nt: TGCGCCAGCAGCTTGGAGAGGACAAACACTGAAGCTTTCTTT
CDR3aa: CASSLERTNTEAFF

v_gene: TRBV7-9
j_gene: TRBJ2-7
abundance: NA
d_gene: NA
CDR3nt: TGTGCCAGCAGCTTACCCGGGGGTATGAACGAGCAGTACTTC
CDR3aa: CASSLPGGMNEQYF

v_gene: TRBV2
j_gene: TRBJ2-3
abundance: once
d_gene: NA
CDR3nt: TGTGCCAGCAGTGATCTTACTGATACGCAGTATTTT
CDR3aa: CASSDLTDTQYF

v_gene: TRBV25-1
j_gene: TRBJ2-3
abundance: NA
d_gene: NA
CDR3nt: TGTGCCAGCTCCAAGCGGGCCACAGATACGCAGTATTTT
CDR3aa: CASSKRATDTQYF

v_gene: TRBV29-1
j_gene: TRBJ2-1
abundance: once
d_gene: TRBD2
CDR3nt: TGCAGCGTTCCGGGACTAGCGTTTGCTGAGCAGTTCTTC
CDR3aa: CSVPGLAFAEQFF

v_gene: TRBV7-3
j_gene: TRBJ2-2
abundance: NA
d_gene: TRBD2
CDR3nt: TGTGCCAGCAGCTTATATACTAGCGGGAGGCCCGGGGAGCTGTTTTTT
CDR3aa: CASSLYTSGRPGELFF

v_gene: TRBV2
j_gene: TRBJ1-2
abundance: NA
d_gene: NA
CDR3nt: TGTGCCAGCAGTCAAGATCTATGGGCGAGAAATGGCTACACCTTC
CDR3aa: CASSQDLWARNGYTF

v_gene: TRBV2
j_gene: TRBJ2-5
abundance: NA
d_gene: NA
CDR3nt: TGTGCCAGCAGCCCTGAAAAGCTCAAAGAGACCCAGTACTTC
CDR3aa: CASSPEKLKETQYF

v_gene: TRBV6-5
j_gene: TRBJ2-2
abundance: NA
d_gene: NA
CDR3nt: TGTGCCAGCAGTTCGACCAGAGGCGGGGAGCTGTTTTTT
CDR3aa: CASSSTRGGELFF

v_gene: TRBV28
j_gene: TRBJ2-7
abundance: NA
d_gene: NA
CDR3nt: TGTGCCAGCAGTCTCCCCTGGACAGACTTTCCCCCCTACGAGCAGTACTTC
CDR3aa: CASSLPWTDFPPYEQYF

v_gene: TRBV19
j_gene: TRBJ1-3
abundance: few
d_gene: NA
CDR3nt: TGTGCCACCCTACCGGGAACCTTACGGAACACCATATATTTT
CDR3aa: CATLPGTLRNTIYF

v_gene: TRBV28
j_gene: TRBJ2-7
abundance: NA
d_gene: TRBD1
CDR3nt: TGTGCCAGCGGGACAGGGCTTGAATCATGGGGTACCTACGAGCAGTACTTC
CDR3aa: CASGTGLESWGTYEQYF

v_gene: TRBV10-3
j_gene: TRBJ2-2
abundance: NA
d_gene: NA
CDR3nt: TGTGCCATCAGTTATCGACTAGAAGGCACCGGGGAGCTGTTTTTT
CDR3aa: CAISYRLEGTGELFF

v_gene: TRBV27
j_gene: TRBJ1-1
abundance: few
d_gene: NA
CDR3nt: TGTGCCAGCAGTTTACACAGGAACACTGAAGCTTTCTTT
CDR3aa: CASSLHRNTEAFF

v_gene: TRBV19
j_gene: TRBJ2-2
abundance: NA
d_gene: NA
CDR3nt: TGTGCCAGTTATGAGATAGGGGGAATGGGCACCGGGGAGCTGTTTTTT
CDR3aa: CASYEIGGMGTGELFF

v_gene: TRBV27
j_gene: TRBJ1-1
abundance: once
d_gene: NA
CDR3nt: TGTGCCAGCAGGGTGGGAGGGAACACTGAAGCTTTCTTT
CDR3aa: CASRVGGNTEAFF

v_gene: TRBV6-5
j_gene: TRBJ2-7
abundance: NA
d_gene: NA
CDR3nt: TGTGCCAGCGGGGAGGCTGAGACCTCCTACGAGCAGTACTTC
CDR3aa: CASGEAETSYEQYF

v_gene: TRBV4-2
j_gene: TRBJ2-2
abundance: NA
d_gene: TRBD2
CDR3nt: TGTGCCAGCAGCCAGTCGAGACTAGCGGGAGATACCGGGGAGCTGTTTTTT
CDR3aa: CASSQSRLAGDTGELFF